This paragraph reports one T cell receptor beta chain. There are 16 residues in the CDR3. Per germline, CDR1 SGHKS and CDR2 YYEKEE (reference sequence). The V and J ends lost 4 bases and 1 base, in that order; junction bases with no gene match: 4. This entry comes from a study of T-cell memory formation after mild COVID-19. cDNA libraries for TCR alpha and TCR beta, carrying sample barcodes and UMIs, came from 5'RACE with constant-segment primers. TCRdb reprocessed the 5' RACE reads with MiXCR, giving one entry per CDR3 protein. This sample yields hundreds of thousands of distinct CDR3 sequences, of which 15% are seen a single time; around 2% belongs to the top ten.

This clonotype was sampled from an adult woman who had mild COVID-19 (a few samples of this study predate the infection). Cell type and time point are not known. Sequenced: PBMCs or a T cell subset sorted from them (not recorded which). The rearrangement links TRBV5-5 to TRBJ2-3, with TRBD2 matching 12 bases. Here the CDR3 DNA reads TGTGCCAGCAGCCGCGGACTAGCGGGGCGCACAGATACGCAGTATTTT. Translated, it gives CASSRGLAGRTDTQYF.